This TCR beta chain was sequenced for a study of T-cell reconstitution after alpha-beta-depleted transplantation in children. This clonotype occurred many times. TCRbeta library construction was performed incorporating unique molecular identifiers. MiXCR, run by TCRdb on the PCR reads, gives a single entry per CDR3 protein. The data show roughly 70,000 distinct CDR3 sequences, 4.9% seen once. This CDR3 region has 13 residues. V was trimmed by 5 bases and J by 2 bases, leaving 10 bases between them. Germline lookup yields CDR1 MNHEY and CDR2 SVGAGI. The sequence came from a boy under two years old who had a stem cell transplant for acute myeloid leukemia, so the T cells may come from the graft donor. The source was PBMCs, mostly from graft donor cells, collected 180 days after TCRalphabeta/CD19-depleted stem cell transplant. The chain recombines TRBV6-5 with TRBJ2-7; D ambiguous. The CDR3 protein is CASSHRSPYEQYV. Here the CDR3 DNA reads TGTGCCAGCAGTCACCGATCCCCCTACGAGCAGTACGTC.